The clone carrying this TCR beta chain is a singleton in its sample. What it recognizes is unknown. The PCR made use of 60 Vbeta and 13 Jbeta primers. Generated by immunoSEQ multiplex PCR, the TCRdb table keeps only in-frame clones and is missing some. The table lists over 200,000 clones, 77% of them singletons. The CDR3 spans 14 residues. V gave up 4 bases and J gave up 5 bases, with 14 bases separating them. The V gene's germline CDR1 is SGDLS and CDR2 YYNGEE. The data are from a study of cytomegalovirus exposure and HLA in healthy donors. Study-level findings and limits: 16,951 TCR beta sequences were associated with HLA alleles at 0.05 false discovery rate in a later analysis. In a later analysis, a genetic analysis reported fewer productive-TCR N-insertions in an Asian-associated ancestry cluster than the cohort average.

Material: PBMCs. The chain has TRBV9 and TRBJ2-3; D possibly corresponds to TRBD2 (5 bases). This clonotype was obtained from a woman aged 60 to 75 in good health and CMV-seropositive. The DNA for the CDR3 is TGTGCCAGCAGCATACGCCAGGCGGGAGATACGCAGTATTTT. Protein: CASSIRQAGDTQYF.